This is a list of T cell receptor beta chains from one sample in a study of Ad26.COV2.S vaccination and SARS-CoV-2 variants. TCRdb's table, derived via immunoSEQ multiplex PCR, lists solely in-frame clones and lacks some. The sample holds roughly 680,000 clones; around 92% are singletons and the top ten take around 1.4%. The source material was peripheral blood, sampled in a trial of Ad26.COV2.S vaccine versus placebo. These receptors originate from a person aged 18-60 years who received the Ad26.COV2.S COVID-19 vaccine or a placebo. The conserved cysteine and the conserved F or W are not part of the CDR3 here. Fields, in order: clone size, V gene, CDR3 protein. Not every row has a clone size; where given, it reads once, few, many or a size class.

NA | TRBV12-5 | ASGDRNYNEQF
NA | TRBV5-1 | ASSREYGSGQYNEQF
NA | TRBV18 | ASSPGAGQPQH
NA | TRBV10-2 | ASSELGGNVQY
NA | TRBV9 | ASSSDPGQGTLGLSGNTIY
NA | TRBV19 | ASSTWTAAYEQY
NA | TRBV5-1 | ASSRQTGENTGELF
NA | TRBV5-6 | ASSPVWGLNYGYT
NA | TRBV19 | ASSPPQGAGYEQF
NA | TRBV9 | ASSAGASASLEQY
NA | TRBV7-2 | ASSALADDTGNTIY
once | TRBV7-2 | ASSLGRLVGETQY
NA | TRBV19 | ASSWGTGVNTEAF
NA | TRBV5-1 | ASSLSGGVTYEQY
NA | TRBV11-1 | ASSSYPDRTDTQY